This T cell receptor beta chain was captured in a study of T cells expressing NK-cell markers. Study background: Each TCR beta repertoire originated in sorted T cells that were CD3+CD56+NKG2C+, CD3+CD56+NKG2C- or CD3+CD56-NKG2C+. Overall study findings and caveats: In a group of about six donors, dominant NKG2C+ clonotypes represented about 1.0-7.5% of CD8+ T cells.

A note on this clonotype: Its antigen remains unidentified.

Germline CDR1 DFQATT, CDR2 SNEGSKA (reference sequence). This CDR3 has 13 amino acids. TCR beta libraries carry UMIs added by 5'RACE template switching. TCRdb reprocessed the 5' RACE reads and reports one entry per CDR3 protein, with no DNA. The repertoire shows about 550,000 distinct CDR3 sequences; the top ten hold approximately 3.5%. The gene calls are TRBV20-1 and TRBJ2-7; there is no DNA to check the TCRdb D call of TRBD1. Material for sequencing was blood T cells: a sorted CD56 or NKG2C T cell subset, CD4+ or CD8+ T cells, or bulk PBMC T cells (not recorded which). The receptor's source is a man aged 18 to 29 in good health. The CDR3 spells CSAPRQGVDEQYF.